This paragraph covers one TCR beta chain sequence. In the source study's methods: Counts of nucleated cells, estimated from reference gene primer amplification, were obtained. Sequenced by immunoSEQ multiplex PCR; TCRdb stores in-frame clones only, minus some. V and J calls and clone size are copied from that table; D and trimming were computed from the DNA. The sample includes fewer than 150,000 clones, about three quarters of them seen just once. This sample is part of a study of blood T cell repertoires in COVID-19. Sequencing input: peripheral blood. The TCR originated in a human donor with acute or convalescent COVID-19. The donor label of this sample is uncertain.

CDR3 residues: CASSVGQGGDNEQFF. CDR3 sequence (DNA): TGTGCCAGCAGCGTAGGCCAGGGAGGGGACAATGAGCAGTTCTTC. The chain is built from TRBV9 and TRBJ2-1, with 7 positions matching TRBD2. The V and J ends lost 0 bases and 5 bases, in that order; junction bases with no gene match: 5. The germline V gene encodes CDR1 SGDLS and CDR2 YYNGEE. The CDR3 has 15 amino acids.